Below, 27 T cell receptor beta chains from the same sample are listed, as sequenced in a study of technical replicates of blood from a few donors. Produced via immunoSEQ multiplex PCR; TCRdb's table is partial and in-frame only. The sample lists 62,000 or so clones; over 75% were seen once. The sequenced sample was PBMCs. The receptors here all came from a human donor in good health. Some clones in this sample may be carry-over from other donors' samples.

This rearrangement joins TRBV7-9 to TRBJ1-1; a possible D gene is TRBD1 (6 bases). Germline V gene lookup returns CDR1 SEHNR and CDR2 FQNEAQ (reference sequence). The CDR3 spans 15 residues. Trimming removed 2 bases from V and 10 bases from J, with 20 bases in between. Written as DNA, the CDR3 is TGTGCCAGCAGCTTAATGTTGGGGGCCGTGGTTGGAGCTTTCTTT. It codes for CASSLMLGAVVGAFF.

J is TRBJ1-1 and V is TRBV5-4; 8 bases are shared with TRBD1. The V and J ends lost 4 bases and 5 bases, in that order; junction bases with no gene match: 4. From germline, CDR1 is SGHNT and CDR2 YYREEE (reference sequence). The CDR3 extends over 13 amino acids. The CDR3 reads CASSVTGGTEAFF. Written as DNA, the CDR3 is TGTGCCAGCAGCGTTACAGGGGGTACTGAAGCTTTCTTT.

The chain couples TRBV19 to TRBJ2-7; 8 bases are shared with TRBD1. V shed 7 bases and J 6 bases; nucleotides not matched to a gene: 11. This CDR3 contains 14 residues. The V gene's germline CDR1 is LNHDA and CDR2 SQIVND (reference sequence). The CDR3 loop reads CASNHQGARGEQYF. For the CDR3, the DNA is TGTGCCAGTAACCACCAGGGGGCAAGAGGCGAGCAGTACTTC.

V gene TRBV4-3 combines with J gene TRBJ2-3; D possibly corresponds to TRBD2 (6 bases). The CDR3 sequence is 15 residues long. Germline values: CDR1 LGHNA, CDR2 YSLEER. Trimming left V 5 bases short and J 1 base short, with 13 bases between. This chain's CDR3 is CASSSRGEGTDTQYF. The CDR3 DNA is TGCGCCAGCAGCTCCCGTGGGGAGGGCACAGATACGCAGTATTTT.

J is TRBJ2-1 and V is TRBV4-1, with 14 bases identical to TRBD2. The V gene's germline CDR1 is MGHRA and CDR2 YSYEKL. After removal of 0 bases from V and 9 bases from J, the junction contained 4 bases not matched to a gene. The CDR3 has 16 residues. The CDR3 DNA is TGCGCCAGCAGCCAAGATACGGGACTAGCGGGAGTTGAGCAGTTCTTC. Translating it yields CASSQDTGLAGVEQFF.

The rearrangement joins TRBV5-4 to TRBJ2-1; 12 bases map to TRBD2. With V trimmed by 0 bases and J by 6 bases, 4 bases remained unmatched. The CDR3 spans 16 residues. Germline assignment: CDR1 SGHNT and CDR2 YYREEE (reference sequence). CDR3 amino acids: CASSLALLAGGNEQFF. For the CDR3, the DNA is TGTGCCAGCAGCTTGGCCCTACTAGCGGGAGGCAATGAGCAGTTCTTC.

This chain connects TRBV2 to TRBJ2-4; TRBD2 matches at 12 bases. There are 14 residues in the CDR3. Germline V gene data show CDR1 as SNHLY and CDR2 as FYNNEI. Trimming removed 8 bases from V and 6 bases from J; junction bases left unmatched: 5. CDR3 sequence reads: CASGLAGGINIQYF. The CDR3 DNA is TGTGCCAGCGGTCTAGCGGGGGGGATAAACATTCAGTACTTC.

The chain combines TRBV5-1 with TRBJ2-2; 9 bases line up with TRBD2. This CDR3 region has 14 residues. Germline CDR1 is SGHRS and CDR2 is YFSETQ. V dropped 4 bases and J dropped 6; count of bases not matched to a gene: 4. This chain's CDR3 is CASSQGLAPGELFF. The CDR3 bases are TGCGCCAGCAGCCAGGGACTAGCCCCCGGGGAGCTGTTTTTT.

The chain combines TRBV6-1 with TRBJ1-2, with a possible D match to TRBD1 (5 bases). The V gene's germline CDR1 is MNHNS and CDR2 SASEGT. The CDR3 is 18 residues long. Between the trimmed V and J ends, which lost 1 base and 2 bases, there was a span of 20 bases. The CDR3 DNA sequence: TGTGCCAGCAGTGAAGAGAGGGGCGACACCGGGGGAAACTATGGCTACACCTTC. It translates to CASSEERGDTGGNYGYTF.

The chain has TRBV4-1 and TRBJ2-7; possible D gene TRBD2, 5 bases. V shed 5 bases and J shed 1 base, with 15 bases lying between them. The CDR3 spans 15 residues. Germline V gene sequence: CDR1 MGHRA, CDR2 YSYEKL. The CDR3 protein is CASSKLTGVSYEQYF. In DNA, the CDR3 is TGCGCCAGCAGCAAACTCACCGGGGTTTCCTACGAGCAGTACTTC.

CDR3 loop: CASSPPDGTLSGRETQYF. The CDR3 DNA reads as TGCGCCAGCAGCCCGCCGGACGGGACTCTCAGCGGTAGGGAGACCCAGTACTTC. The rearrangement links TRBV5-1 to TRBJ2-5, with TRBD2 as a possible D gene (6 bases). Germline CDR1 reads SGHRS; CDR2 reads YFSETQ. This CDR3 spans 18 amino acids. Trimming stripped 4 bases from V and 5 bases from J, with 27 bases between.

The J gene is TRBJ2-3, the V gene TRBV9; 13 bases are shared with TRBD2. Germline lookup yields CDR1 SGDLS and CDR2 YYNGEE. V shed 3 bases, J shed 9 bases, and the junction held 7 bases outside the gene matches. The CDR3 sequence is 15 residues long. For the CDR3, the DNA is TGTGCCAGCAGCGGGAGACTAGCGGGAGGCCAAACGCAGTATTTT. Its translation is CASSGRLAGGQTQYF.

The chain combines TRBV18 with TRBJ2-3; 7 bases map to TRBD2. The CDR3 consists of 17 residues. The J segment lost 0 bases and the V segment lost 4 bases, leaving 10 bases of the junction unmatched. Germline V gene lookup returns CDR1 KGHSH and CDR2 LQKENI. The CDR3 DNA sequence: TGTGCCAGCTCACTCTATACGTCGGGGGGAAGCACAGATACGCAGTATTTT. It specifies CASSLYTSGGSTDTQYF. Variable domain in full (rest from reference TRBV18 and TRBJ2-3): NAGVMQNPRHLVRRRGQEARLRCSPMKGHSHVYWYRQLPEEGLKFMVYLQKENIIDESGMPKERFSAEFPKEGPSILRIQQVVRGDSAAYFCASSLYTSGGSTDTQYFGPGTRLTVL.

V usage is TRBV2 and J usage is TRBJ2-5, with D possibly matching TRBD1 (6 bases). The CDR3 extends over 14 amino acids. V gave up 5 bases and J gave up 4 bases, with 14 bases separating them. Germline loops: CDR1 SNHLY, CDR2 FYNNEI. The CDR3 region has the DNA TGTGCCAGCAGTTCCGGACAGCTTGGAGAGACCCAGTACTTC. It is translated as CASSSGQLGETQYF.

The chain employs TRBV9 and TRBJ2-1; 7 nucleotides line up with TRBD2. This CDR3 region has 16 residues. V dropped 4 bases and J dropped 0; count of bases not matched to a gene: 7. The germline gives CDR1 SGDLS, CDR2 YYNGEE. The CDR3 loop is CASSPRAGSSYNEQFF. CDR3 coding DNA: TGTGCCAGCAGCCCGAGAGCGGGAAGCTCCTACAATGAGCAGTTCTTC. Supplemented by reference TRBV9 and TRBJ2-1, the full variable domain reads DSGVTQTPKHLITATGQRVTLRCSPRSGDLSVYWYQQSLDQGLQFLIQYYNGEERAKGNILERFSAQQFPDLHSELNLSSLELGDSALYFCASSPRAGSSYNEQFFGPGTRLTVL.

The gene calls are TRBV7-2 and TRBJ2-2; TRBD1 agrees at 7 bases. Germline values: CDR1 SGHTA, CDR2 FQGNSA. This CDR3 is built from 16 residues. J lost 1 base, V lost 4 bases, and 6 bases had no gene match. The CDR3 DNA follows: TGTGCCAGCAGCTCGTCGACAGGGAGGAACACCGGGGAGCTGTTTTTT. The encoded protein is CASSSSTGRNTGELFF. The entire variable domain, with the rest obtained from reference TRBV7-2 and TRBJ2-2, is as follows: GAGVSQSPSNKVTEKGKDVELRCDPISGHTALYWYRQSLGQGLEFLIYFQGNSAPDKSGLPSDRFSAERTGGSVSTLTIQRTQQEDSAVYLCASSSSTGRNTGELFFGEGSRLTVL.

The V gene is TRBV5-1, the J gene TRBJ2-3; weak D call: TRBD1 (6 bases). Germline loops: CDR1 SGHRS, CDR2 YFSETQ. There are 14 residues in the CDR3. With 4 bases removed from V and 2 bases from J, the gap between germline ends came to 11 bases. The CDR3 region has the DNA TGCGCCAGCAGCCCAAGACAGGTCACAGATACGCAGTATTTT. It encodes CASSPRQVTDTQYF. Complete variable domain (other parts from reference TRBV5-1 and TRBJ2-3): KAGVTQTPRYLIKTRGQQVTLSCSPISGHRSVSWYQQTPGQGLQFLFEYFSETQRNKGNFPGRFSGRQFSNSRSEMNVSTLELGDSALYLCASSPRQVTDTQYFGPGTRLTVL.

The chain recombines TRBV6-5 with TRBJ2-7, with D tentatively TRBD1 (5 bases). This CDR3 is built from 12 residues. Trimming took 7 bases from V and 3 from J, leaving 10 bases between them. Germline V gene sequence: CDR1 MNHEY, CDR2 SVGAGI. CDR3 sequence reads: CASTDSYYEQYF. The CDR3 region has the DNA TGTGCCAGCACCGACAGCTACTACGAGCAGTACTTC.

The chain uses TRBV7-2 and TRBJ2-7, with TRBD2 matching 13 bases. The J segment lost 6 bases and the V segment lost 5 bases, leaving 7 bases of the junction unmatched. In germline, CDR1 is SGHTA, CDR2 FQGNSA. CDR3 length: 15 residues. The CDR3 loop reads CASSKEGLAGSEQYF. In DNA, the CDR3 is TGTGCCAGCAGCAAAGAGGGACTAGCGGGGTCCGAGCAGTACTTC. The whole variable domain, remainder taken from reference TRBV7-2 and TRBJ2-7, is GAGVSQSPSNKVTEKGKDVELRCDPISGHTALYWYRQSLGQGLEFLIYFQGNSAPDKSGLPSDRFSAERTGGSVSTLTIQRTQQEDSAVYLCASSKEGLAGSEQYFGPGTRLTVT.

J is TRBJ1-2 and V is TRBV5-4, with 9 bases that match TRBD1. The CDR3 length is 13 residues. Germline V gene sequence: CDR1 SGHNT, CDR2 YYREEE (reference sequence). The trim removed 4 bases at V and 8 bases at J, leaving 6 bases unmatched. CDR3 DNA sequence: TGTGCCAGCAGCCAAGGGACAGGGATCGGCTACACCTTC. Amino acid sequence: CASSQGTGIGYTF.

This sequence joins TRBV18 and TRBJ1-6; D is ambiguous. This CDR3 is built from 15 residues. Germline values: CDR1 KGHSH, CDR2 LQKENI. Trimming took off 3 bases at V and 1 base at J, with 7 bases between the two ends. Here the CDR3 reads CASSPSVSYNSPLHF. The CDR3 DNA reads TGTGCCAGCTCACCTTCGGTTTCCTATAATTCACCCCTCCACTTT.

V and J are TRBV2 and TRBJ2-1, with D possibly matching TRBD1 (5 bases). The CDR3 runs 15 residues. The germline V gene has CDR1 SNHLY and CDR2 FYNNEI. Trimming stripped 1 base from V and 7 bases from J, with 14 bases between. The CDR3 DNA is TGTGCCAGCAGTGAAGGGCAGGGCCTGGTGAATGAGCAGTTCTTC. This translates into CASSEGQGLVNEQFF. Filled out from reference TRBV2 and TRBJ2-1, the complete variable domain reads EPEVTQTPSHQVTQMGQEVILRCVPISNHLYFYWYRQILGQKVEFLVSFYNNEISEKSEIFDDQFSVERPDGSNFTLKIRSTKLEDSAMYFCASSEGQGLVNEQFFGPGTRLTVL.

The V call is TRBV21-1, the J call TRBJ2-1; the table's D call, TRBD2, has no DNA check behind it. TRBV21-1 is deemed a pseudogene. This CDR3 spans 17 amino acids. As DNA, the CDR3 is TGTGCCAGCAGCAAAGGCGGGGGGCCACTTTCCTACAATGAGCAGTTCTTC. Residues: CASSKGGGPLSYNEQFF.

V and J are TRBV5-1 and TRBJ2-3, with a weak D call TRBD1 (6 bases). Trimming shortened V by 0 bases and J by 6 bases, and 11 bases separated the two germline ends. From germline, CDR1 is SGHRS and CDR2 YFSETQ. There are 14 residues in the CDR3. CDR3 sequence: CASSLVPGEDTQYF. The CDR3 region has the DNA TGCGCCAGCAGCTTGGTCCCAGGGGAGGATACGCAGTATTTT.

V and J are TRBV18 and TRBJ2-7, with TRBD1 matching 7 bases. The V gene's germline CDR1 is KGHSH and CDR2 LQKENI. V shed 8 bases and J 2 bases; nucleotides not matched to a gene: 9. CDR3 size: 14 residues. The CDR3 loop reads CASHPTGSPYEQYF. In DNA form, the CDR3 reads TGTGCCAGCCATCCGACAGGGAGCCCCTACGAGCAGTACTTC. The full variable domain, its missing parts supplied by reference TRBV18 and TRBJ2-7, is NAGVMQNPRHLVRRRGQEARLRCSPMKGHSHVYWYRQLPEEGLKFMVYLQKENIIDESGMPKERFSAEFPKEGPSILRIQQVVRGDSAAYFCASHPTGSPYEQYFGPGTRLTVT.

The V and J genes are TRBV6-6 and TRBJ2-3, with D unclear. CDR3 length: 14 amino acids. In germline, CDR1 is MNHNY, CDR2 SVGAGI (reference sequence). Trimming took off 3 bases at V and 2 bases at J, with 9 bases between the two ends. The CDR3 region is CASSYSQNTDTQYF. The CDR3 region has the DNA TGTGCCAGCAGTTATTCTCAGAACACAGATACGCAGTATTTT.

This chain uses TRBV5-3 with TRBJ2-6; 7 nucleotides align to TRBD1. TRBV5-3 carries the ORF label, with uncertain function. The CDR3 sequence is 13 residues long. V lost 5 bases and J lost 9; bases outside the gene matches: 5. The CDR3 protein is CARSHRGVNVLTF. The CDR3 DNA sequence: TGTGCCAGAAGTCACAGGGGTGTCAACGTCCTGACTTTC.